Given below is one T cell receptor beta chain in context. The sample holds one count of this clone. Its antigen is currently not known. Base quality data are lacking; no much larger clone is found one base away. Libraries were made using the immunoSEQ multiplex PCR assay. A mixture of 60 forward primers for TCR Vbeta segments and 13 reverse primers for TCR Jbeta segments was used in the multiplex PCR. The CDR3 region of rearranged TCR beta genes was amplified from genomic DNA with a multiplex PCR assay. The Illumina HiSeq System was used to sequence the amplified TCR beta libraries as 87-base-pair reads. Processing in the source paper ran as follows. Across the 500 to 850 repertoires, a later analysis counted some 81 million unique TCR beta chains, about 10 million of which were shared by at least two donors. Raw reads were error-corrected and collapsed into unique sequences with a nearest-neighbor algorithm that merged closely related sequences to remove PCR and sequencing errors. CDR3 sequences were aligned to IMGT reference sequences to assign V, D and J gene segments. For a sequence to be retained, a match of at least six nucleotides was required to both a V gene segment and a J gene segment. Rearrangements were classified as productive when the CDR3 lacked stop codons and remained in frame with V and J, and all other rearrangements were classified as non-productive. CDR3 was defined by IMGT convention, running from the second conserved V-encoded cysteine to the conserved J-encoded phenylalanine. Sequences without an unambiguous match to a single V gene segment were excluded from the earlier analysis of about 630 of the donors. In an earlier analysis of some 590 of the donors, a V segment was called functional when productive rearrangements were above 56.7%, and segregating when the standard deviation between donors exceeded 5%. To diagnose cytomegalovirus status from the catalog of TCR beta chain sequences, a statistical classification framework was built. V and J gene assignment, in a later analysis, came from comparing TCR nucleotide sequences with IMGT/GENE-DB human TR gene sequences. A later analysis assigned CDR3 sequences and most-parsimonious VDJ recombination scenarios with the TCRdist pipeline. In a later analysis, each TCR beta chain was defined by its CDR3 amino acid sequence together with its V-gene family, and reads without a unique V-gene family were excluded. A later analysis removed 500 to 600 highly shared, low-generation-probability nucleotide sequences to deal with suspected cross-contamination and a sequencing artifact. For each public chain, a later analysis derived a clonal expansion index from normalized ranks of inferred template counts within each repertoire. In a later analysis, generation probabilities were computed with a VDJ recombination model fitted to out-of-frame rearrangements, and the resulting probabilities were checked against IGoR. In a later analysis, TCR-TCR, TCR-HLA and TCR-CMV co-occurrence was scored with hypergeometric tests, and a repertoire-size bias correction was applied to TCR pairs. To estimate false discovery rates, a later analysis permuted the HLA or CMV assignments 20 times. In a later analysis, co-occurring TCRs were grouped using DBSCAN, with TCRdist sequence similarity added in when clustering inside HLA-allele-positive subsets. Repertoires with fewer than 30,000 or more than 120,000 public chains, plus five repertoires with anomalous nucleotide sharing, were excluded from co-occurrence clustering. The source is immuneACCESS, and TCRdb retained only in-frame sequences with V and J called. Part of the clones is not carried over; for the studies checked, unresolved V genes explain less than half of this, and the remainder is unexplained. That table supplies the V and J calls and clone size; D and trimming were determined from the DNA. The sample table holds about 110,000 clones, of which roughly 71% were seen once. In total, the top ten clones hold around 5.4% of the sample.

The sample is drawn from a study of cytomegalovirus exposure and HLA in healthy donors (dated by TCRdb to about 2017). In terms of the full investigation: According to an earlier analysis of several hundred of the donors, some 180 million T cells yielded 95 million to 140 million unique TCR beta sequences and 276 Gb of sequence data. Five DR-DQ haplotypes were treated as single units for association and clustering because of strong linkage in the cohort. The number of donors typed differed by locus, with about 620-630 for A, B, C, DRB1 and DQB1, around 520 for DQA1, nearly 610 for DPA1, and under 490 for DPB1. Using immunosequencing, the study profiled T cell repertoires from 640 or so subjects and related those repertoires to cytomegalovirus serostatus. The study combined high-throughput TCR immunosequencing, statistical association of individual TCRs with disease status, and machine learning to predict cytomegalovirus infection status. Among the roughly 410 genotyped donors, around 81% belonged to the genetic ancestry cluster associated with self-reported Caucasian donors. Roughly 320 gigabases of sequencing data and roughly 81 million unique TCR sequences made up an early release that covered approximately 700 HLA-typed donors. Genome-wide SNP genotypes for about 65% of the 666 donors were used in a later genetic analysis, which treated that subset as a discovery cohort. To decide whether each TCR beta V gene segment behaved as functional or pseudogenic, an earlier analysis of some 600 of the donors relied on high-throughput TCR beta sequencing. To study patterns of TCR occurrence, a later analysis re-analyzed previously published TCR beta repertoires from around 700 donors and added high-resolution HLA genotyping. A separate validation cohort of roughly 120 different subjects was used in addition to the 666-subject first cohort. Every discovery cohort repertoire had been produced on one sequencing platform. Donor age, sex, ethnicity and CMV serostatus were collected together with the repertoire data. The study aimed to test whether cataloging public T cell receptors could reveal signatures of past pathogen exposure. HLA typing included class I and class II loci at four-digit resolution. The later analysis used no new phenotypic data to find candidate immune exposures, relying instead on TCR beta sequences and their occurrence across donors. Among about 360 genotyped donors of the cohort, an average of approximately 250,000 unique TCR beta nucleotide sequences were sequenced per donor, about a sixth of them non-productive. Results and caveats for the whole study, not just this receptor: Because HLA typing was missing for some donors at each locus, association tests included only the typed subset. In a later analysis, most CMV-associated TCR beta chains were found to appear HLA-restricted, with HLA associations seemingly driven largely by CMV exposure. This cohort had only TCR beta chains sequenced, and the lack of alpha or paired-chain data limited which features could be detected. Some IMGT-functional V segments, including TRBV6-2 and TRBV6-3, could not be told apart with the 87-base-pair reads, so those segments were excluded. The presence/absence analyses assumed that sequencing depth was roughly uniform across donors, and that assumption may not be true. A cluster of highly shared sequence variants was judged likely to be a technical artifact of the sequencing pipeline. A later analysis found that HLA-associated TCR beta chains were more clonally expanded and had lower generation probabilities than equally common non-associated chains. Linkage disequilibrium might explain the correlated functional status among segregating V segments, but an unknown experimental factor could not be ruled out. At a false discovery rate of 0.05, a later analysis linked fewer than 20,000 TCR beta sequences to specific HLA alleles. A later genetic analysis reported fewer N-insertions in productive TCRs among donors in an Asian-associated ancestry cluster than the 666-donor mean. The classifier was reported to diagnose cytomegalovirus status with high specificity and sensitivity in both the original cohort and the validation cohort. Broadly in line with IMGT annotations, most TCR beta V segments showed up in productive rearrangements about 90% or about 30% of the time in an earlier analysis of around 550 of the donors. Roughly 15 rarely observed V segments, including chromosome 9 orphons, were excluded from the earlier analysis of approximately 500 of the donors because counts were too low. Most TCR sequences were observed very rarely across donors, whereas some public TCRs were present in many individuals. The authors suggested that the approach could potentially be extended to other disease states and immunological phenotypes. In vitro tests confirmed that a few of the cytomegalovirus-associated TCR beta chains recognize cytomegalovirus antigens. A later analysis reported that several top co-occurrence clusters appeared linked to parvovirus B19, influenza, CMV and Epstein-Barr virus. The study listed 164 TCR beta chains as associated with cytomegalovirus. For the cohort, immune exposure information was limited to CMV serostatus. A further reported finding was that TCR beta sequences accurately predicted the HLA-A and HLA-B alleles for most subjects in the first cohort. V-gene and J-gene trimming of TCR beta chains was associated with a missense DCLRE1C variant in a later genetic analysis, and the association was replicated in an independent cohort. According to a later analysis, TCR association rates differed among HLA loci, with DRB1 alleles showing the most associated TCRs and HLA-C alleles showing the fewest. Strong co-occurrence of HLA alleles, especially DR and DQ, made assigning TCR associations to individual alleles difficult.

From its cysteine to its phenylalanine, the CDR3 spans 14 amino acids. Of all the DNA, just the CDR3 is kept, 42 bases in frame from base 1. From a lookup of the germline V gene, CDR1 and CDR2 are ENHRY and SYGVKD. For this chain, trimming is 5 bases at the V end and 2 bases at the J end, and the number of junction bases without a gene match is 4. The cohort comprised 670 or so healthy bone marrow donors. At the time of sampling, all cohort members were nominally healthy, though unrecorded immune exposures were likely present. The donor was CMV seropositive and was included in the group of almost 300 seropositive cohort members. Each donor provided a peripheral blood sample, and peripheral blood mononuclear cells were used for TCR beta sequencing. Genomic DNA extraction from the blood cell samples was performed with the Qiagen DNeasy Blood Extraction Kit.

The clonotype comes from a woman between 70 and 85 years old in good health and CMV-seropositive. Sequencing input: PBMCs. The chain is encoded by TRBV10-3 joined to TRBJ1-1; 8 junctional bases match TRBD1. CDR3 sequence: CAISQGARNTEAFF. The nucleotide sequence is given as TGTGCCATCAGTCAGGGGGCGAGAAACACTGAAGCTTTCTTT.